The 27 T cell receptor beta chains listed next were all sequenced from one sample in a study of spatial heterogeneity in lung cancer. Notes on the study in general: Counts that tracked tumor mutation counts were those of expanded intratumoral alpha and beta TCRs.

MiXCR was run by TCRdb on the 5' RACE reads, yielding one entry per CDR3 protein. The sample shows about 2,000 distinct CDR3 sequences, 8.9% of them seen only once. The sample's time point: sample taken at primary tumor resection. No cognate antigen is known for these TCRs. The sample consisted of lung tumor tissue, taken at surgery. All receptors derive from a female donor with early-stage non-small cell lung cancer.

This clonotype is labeled as medium-sized. The gene calls are TRBV10-2 and TRBJ2-1, with D perhaps TRBD1 (5 bases). V was shortened by 3 bases and J by 2 bases, with 14 bases between the two germline ends. Germline-derived CDR1 and CDR2 are WSHSY and SAAADI. CDR3 length: 16 amino acids. Written as DNA, the CDR3 is TGCGCCAGCAGTGAAGACAGAGTGAGGACCTACAATGAGCAGTTCTTC. Protein sequence: CASSEDRVRTYNEQFF.

This clonotype is judged medium-sized (0.01 to 0.1%). V and J are TRBV27 and TRBJ1-4, with unresolved D. V shed 5 bases and J shed 7 bases, with 17 bases lying between them. The CDR3 extends over 15 amino acids. Germline CDR1 MNHEY, CDR2 SMNVEV (reference sequence). The CDR3 is CASSPSGHRGEKLFF. In DNA form, the CDR3 reads TGTGCCAGCAGTCCCTCCGGGCATCGCGGTGAAAAACTGTTTTTT.

This clonotype qualifies as medium-sized (0.01 to 0.1%). The chain carries TRBV11-2 and TRBJ2-1, with 9 bases identical to TRBD2. J lost 9 bases, V lost 5 bases, and 14 bases had no gene match. Germline lookup yields CDR1 SGHAT and CDR2 FQNNGV. The CDR3 has 16 residues. CDR3 protein: CASSGLSLAGWGEQFF. The CDR3 DNA is TGTGCCAGCAGCGGGCTCTCTCTAGCGGGATGGGGTGAGCAGTTCTTC. The whole variable domain, filled in from reference TRBV11-2 and TRBJ2-1, reads EAGVAQSPRYKIIEKRQSVAFWCNPISGHATLYWYQQILGQGPKLLIQFQNNGVVDDSQLPKDRFSAERLKGVDSTLKIQPAKLEDSAVYLCASSGLSLAGWGEQFFGPGTRLTVL.

Sample share makes this clonotype medium-sized. This chain uses TRBV5-1 with TRBJ2-7, with D hard to call. The length of the CDR3 is 13 residues. Trimming removed 0 bases from V and 3 bases from J, with 7 bases in between. CDR1 and CDR2 from the germline V gene are SGHRS and YFSETQ. The CDR3 DNA is TGCGCCAGCAGCTTGGTCCTCGGCTACGAGCAGTACTTC. Translation: CASSLVLGYEQYF.

By share of the sample, this clonotype is hyperexpanded. The chain couples TRBV10-2 to TRBJ2-5; 11 positions agree with TRBD2. The CDR3 spans 15 residues. V was pared by 6 bases and J by 4 bases, with 7 bases of the junction left unmatched. Germline V gene lookup returns CDR1 WSHSY and CDR2 SAAADI. The CDR3 loop is CASRSSGGLLETQYF. Here the CDR3 DNA reads TGCGCCAGCAGATCTAGCGGGGGGTTGTTAGAGACCCAGTACTTC.

The chain couples TRBV7-8 to TRBJ2-6; either TRBD1 or TRBD2 may supply D (5 bases each). Trimming pared 5 bases from V and 0 bases from J, leaving 14 bases between. Germline V gene sequence: CDR1 SGHVS, CDR2 FQNEAQ. This CDR3 spans 17 amino acids. CDR3 DNA sequence: TGTGCCAGCAGCAACCGGGACGGCCGCTCTGGGGCCAACGTCCTGACTTTC. It specifies CASSNRDGRSGANVLTF.

This clonotype is medium-sized by share. V and J are TRBV5-1 and TRBJ2-3, with 13 bases lining up with TRBD2. CDR1 and CDR2 (germline): SGHRS, YFSETQ. V was pared by 4 bases and J by 3 bases, with 5 bases of the junction left unmatched. This CDR3 has 16 residues. The CDR3 loop reads CASSLGLAGATDTQYF. The CDR3 DNA follows: TGCGCCAGCAGCCTAGGACTAGCGGGAGCAACAGATACGCAGTATTTT.

This clonotype is medium-sized by share. This sequence joins TRBV18 and TRBJ2-3, with 12 bases lining up with TRBD2. V dropped 6 bases and J dropped 3; count of bases not matched to a gene: 4. CDR1 KGHSH and CDR2 LQKENI come from the germline V gene. CDR3 length: 15 residues. CDR3: CASSETSGGTDTQYF. The CDR3 coding sequence is TGTGCCAGCTCGGAGACTAGCGGGGGAACAGATACGCAGTATTTT.

This clonotype ranks as medium-sized. CDR3 in amino acids: CASSGWTGWQPQHF. As DNA, the CDR3 is TGTGCCAGCAGTGGATGGACAGGGTGGCAGCCCCAGCATTTT. The rearrangement joins TRBV2 to TRBJ1-5, with 8 bases matching TRBD1. V dropped 4 bases and J dropped 7; count of bases not matched to a gene: 6. CDR1 and CDR2 from the germline V gene are SNHLY and FYNNEI. The CDR3 runs to 14 residues.

In this sample, this clonotype is medium-sized. The CDR3 nucleotides are TGTGCCAGCAGCCAGGTTAGCGGGGGGGCCTTCACAGATACGCAGTATTTT. It encodes CASSQVSGGAFTDTQYF. The V call is TRBV4-2, the J call TRBJ2-3; 11 positions agree with TRBD2. The CDR3 spans 17 residues. Germline CDR1 is LGHNA and CDR2 is YNFKEQ. The junction had 7 bases not matched to a gene; V was cut back by 3 bases and J by 2 bases.

This clonotype is classed as medium-sized. This sequence joins TRBV5-6 and TRBJ1-2, with a tentative D call TRBD1 (5 bases). The CDR3 length is 14 residues. The germline V gene encodes CDR1 SGHDT and CDR2 YYEEEE. Trimming stripped 0 bases from V and 5 bases from J, with 11 bases between. The CDR3 spells CASSLERGVYGYTF. CDR3 bases: TGTGCCAGCAGCTTGGAGCGGGGGGTGTATGGCTACACCTTC.

By share, this clonotype ranks as medium-sized. The chain couples TRBV18 to TRBJ1-3; TRBD1 agrees at 7 bases. V was pared by 4 bases and J by 5 bases, with 5 bases of the junction left unmatched. Germline-derived CDR1 and CDR2 are KGHSH and LQKENI. This CDR3 spans 14 amino acids. The CDR3 region is CASSLGQSRNTIYF. The CDR3 DNA sequence: TGTGCCAGCTCACTGGGACAGTCGCGAAACACCATATATTTT.

The CDR3 DNA follows: TGCGCCAGCAGCTTCACCACCAGGGACACCGGGGAGCTGTTTTTT. It yields the protein CASSFTTRDTGELFF. The chain has TRBV5-1 and TRBJ2-2; weak D call: TRBD1 (5 bases). The V and J ends lost 2 bases and 3 bases respectively, with 11 bases between them. CDR3 length: 15 amino acids. In germline, CDR1 is SGHRS, CDR2 YFSETQ.

This chain's CDR3 is CASSAPGHNEQFF. The DNA for the CDR3 is TGTGCCAGCAGCGCCCCGGGACACAATGAGCAGTTCTTC. The V call is TRBV7-4, the J call TRBJ2-1; D assignment may be TRBD1 or TRBD2 (5 bases each). The V gene's germline CDR1 is SGHVT and CDR2 SQSDAQ. The CDR3 is made up of 13 amino acids. The V and J ends lost 5 bases and 5 bases respectively, with 10 bases between them.

This clonotype is medium-sized (0.01 to 0.1%) within its sample. J is TRBJ2-3 and V is TRBV6-6, with 8 bases matching TRBD2. This CDR3 contains 12 residues. Trimming took 10 bases from V and 6 from J; bases not matched to a gene: 6. Germline V CDR1 and CDR2: MNHNY, SVGAGI (reference sequence). This CDR3 is CATRGGADTQYF. CDR3 sequence (DNA): TGTGCCACTCGGGGGGGGGCCGATACGCAGTATTTT.

In its sample, this clonotype ranks as medium-sized (0.01 to 0.1%). V is TRBV5-1 and J is TRBJ1-1, with TRBD1 identical over 7 bases. The CDR3 covers 13 residues. Per germline, CDR1 SGHRS and CDR2 YFSETQ. V shed 3 bases and J 5 bases; nucleotides not matched to a gene: 4. The CDR3 loop reads CASSWDSSTEAFF. The CDR3 nucleotides are TGCGCCAGCAGCTGGGACAGTTCAACTGAAGCTTTCTTT.

This clonotype is medium-sized in the sample. The V and J genes are TRBV10-3 and TRBJ2-3; no clear D. V was shortened by 8 bases and J by 5 bases, with 8 bases between the two germline ends. The CDR3 is 11 residues long. Germline V gene data show CDR1 as ENHRY and CDR2 as SYGVKD. This chain's CDR3 is CAIGLGDTQYF. CDR3 DNA: TGTGCCATCGGGCTAGGAGATACGCAGTATTTT.

By frequency in the sample, this clonotype is medium-sized. The chain recombines TRBV7-9 with TRBJ2-5, with D uncertain. The CDR3 has 15 amino acids. Germline V CDR1 and CDR2: SEHNR, FQNEAQ (reference sequence). V was shortened by 2 bases and J by 5 bases, with 15 bases between the two germline ends. Here the CDR3 DNA reads TGTGCCAGCAGCTTATTGGTTGGCGGACGGGAGACCCAGTACTTC. The encoded protein is CASSLLVGGRETQYF.

The chain combines TRBV20-1 with TRBJ2-3, with D tentatively TRBD2 (5 bases). The CDR3 is 15 amino acids. V was shortened by 0 bases and J by 2 bases, with 12 bases between the two germline ends. CDR1 is DFQATT, CDR2 SNEGSKA, per germline (reference sequence). The CDR3 is CSARDTGLNTDTQYF. In DNA, the CDR3 is TGCAGTGCTAGAGATACTGGACTTAACACAGATACGCAGTATTTT.

By its share, this clonotype is medium-sized. The gene calls are TRBV21-1 and TRBJ2-2. TRBV21-1 is described as a pseudogene. There are 16 residues in the CDR3. The CDR3 region is CASSKVSRANTGELFF. CDR3 nucleotides: TGTGCCAGCAGCAAAGTCTCCAGGGCGAACACCGGGGAGCTGTTTTTT.

The chain joins TRBV7-6 to TRBJ2-2; 8 positions match TRBD2. The CDR3 loop spans 16 amino acids. With 9 bases clipped from V and 1 base from J, the junction kept 10 bases outside the gene matches. Germline V gene lookup returns CDR1 SGHVS and CDR2 FNYEAQ. CDR3 nucleotide sequence: TGTGCCAGGGTCTGGCGGGGGGACCGGAACACCGGGGAGCTGTTTTTT. Translation gives CARVWRGDRNTGELFF.

This clonotype is medium-sized in the sample. V and J are TRBV5-4 and TRBJ2-5; 7 bases fit TRBD1. CDR3 length: 14 residues. Trimming removed 4 bases from V and 8 bases from J; junction bases left unmatched: 11. Germline CDR1 SGHNT, CDR2 YYREEE (reference sequence). This chain's CDR3 is CASSAPTGDETQYF. As DNA, the CDR3 is TGTGCCAGCAGCGCACCTACAGGGGATGAAACCCAGTACTTC.

This clonotype is categorized as medium-sized. This chain links TRBV5-1 with TRBJ1-6; 7 bases fit TRBD1. Germline values: CDR1 SGHRS, CDR2 YFSETQ. Trimming took 6 bases from V and 4 from J; bases not matched to a gene: 7. The CDR3 length is 15 residues. The CDR3 coding sequence is TGCGCCAGCACCTACTCAGGGGGATATAATTCACCCCTCCACTTT. As protein: CASTYSGGYNSPLHF.

This clonotype ranks as medium-sized. The chain is built from TRBV4-2 and TRBJ1-4, with D uncertain. Germline V gives CDR1 LGHNA, CDR2 YNFKEQ. V lost 0 bases, J lost 5 bases, and 4 bases lay in between. The CDR3 is made up of 13 amino acids. CDR3 region: CASSQEGNEKLFF. The CDR3 region has the DNA TGTGCCAGCAGCCAAGAAGGAAATGAAAAACTGTTTTTT.

A few counts support this clonotype. The chain recombines TRBV7-9 with TRBJ2-7, with 8 bases aligning to TRBD1. The CDR3 contains 14 residues. Trimming took 5 bases from V and 6 from J; bases not matched to a gene: 9. The V gene's germline CDR1 is SEHNR and CDR2 FQNEAQ (reference sequence). CDR3 nucleotide sequence: TGTGCCAGCAGCCCGGACAGGGACCTCGGCGAGCAGTACTTC. Protein product: CASSPDRDLGEQYF.

By sample share, this clonotype is medium-sized. This chain connects TRBV11-3 to TRBJ2-2; the D is unclear. The CDR3 totals 13 residues. Per the germline V gene, CDR1 is SGHNT and CDR2 is YENEEA. Trimming removed 5 bases from V and 7 bases from J, with 11 bases in between. CDR3: CASSRGGVGELFF. The DNA of the CDR3 is TGTGCCAGCAGCCGTGGTGGGGTCGGGGAGCTGTTTTTT.

This clonotype is medium-sized in the sample. The chain uses TRBV5-1 and TRBJ2-6; D possibly corresponds to TRBD2 (5 bases). CDR1 is SGHRS and CDR2 is YFSETQ in the germline V gene. The CDR3 runs 15 residues. V dropped 0 bases and J dropped 3 bases, with 7 bases sitting between them. CDR3 amino acids: CASSLGGNGANVLTF. CDR3 coding DNA: TGCGCCAGCAGCTTGGGAGGGAATGGGGCCAACGTCCTGACTTTC.